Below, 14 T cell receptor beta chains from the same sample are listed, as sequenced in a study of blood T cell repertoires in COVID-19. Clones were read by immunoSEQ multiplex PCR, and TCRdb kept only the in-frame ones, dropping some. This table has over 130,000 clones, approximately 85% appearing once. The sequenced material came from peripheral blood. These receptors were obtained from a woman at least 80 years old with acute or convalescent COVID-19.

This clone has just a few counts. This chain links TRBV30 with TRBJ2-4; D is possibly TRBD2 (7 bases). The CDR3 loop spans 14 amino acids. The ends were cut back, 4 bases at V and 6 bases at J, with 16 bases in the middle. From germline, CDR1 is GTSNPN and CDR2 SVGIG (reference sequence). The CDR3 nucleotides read TGTGCCTGGAATTGGGGGAGGGGGGTAAACATTCAGTACTTC. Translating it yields CAWNWGRGVNIQYF. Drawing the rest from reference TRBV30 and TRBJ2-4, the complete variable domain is SQTIHQWPATLVQPVGSPLSLECTVEGTSNPNLYWYRQAAGRGLQLLFYSVGIGQISSEVPQNLSASRPQDRQFILSSKKLLLSDSGFYLCAWNWGRGVNIQYFGAGTRLSVL.

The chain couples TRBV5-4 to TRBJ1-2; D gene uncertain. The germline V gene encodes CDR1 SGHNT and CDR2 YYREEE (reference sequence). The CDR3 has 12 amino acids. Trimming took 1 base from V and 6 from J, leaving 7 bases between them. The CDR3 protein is CASSLWANGYTF. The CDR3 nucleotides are TGTGCCAGCAGCTTGTGGGCGAATGGCTACACCTTC.

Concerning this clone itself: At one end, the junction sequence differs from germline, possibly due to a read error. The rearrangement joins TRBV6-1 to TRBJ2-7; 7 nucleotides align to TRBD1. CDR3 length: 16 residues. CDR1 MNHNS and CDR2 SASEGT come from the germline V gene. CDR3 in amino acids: CASSDRLGRGSSEQYF. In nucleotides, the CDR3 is TGTGCCAGCAGTGATAGGTTGGGCAGGGGGTCCTCCGAGCAGTACTTC.

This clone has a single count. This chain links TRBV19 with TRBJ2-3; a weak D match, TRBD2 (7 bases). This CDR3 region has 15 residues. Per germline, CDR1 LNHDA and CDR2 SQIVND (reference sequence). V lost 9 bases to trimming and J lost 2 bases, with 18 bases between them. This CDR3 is CASTLGGAPTDTQYF. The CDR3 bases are TGTGCCAGCACCCTAGGGGGGGCCCCCACAGATACGCAGTATTTT.

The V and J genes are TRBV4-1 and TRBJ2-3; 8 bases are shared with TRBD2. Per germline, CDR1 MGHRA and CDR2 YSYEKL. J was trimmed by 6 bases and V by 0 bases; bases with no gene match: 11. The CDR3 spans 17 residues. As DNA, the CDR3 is TGCGCCAGCAGCCAAGATCTCGGTCCCGGGGGGGCCGATACGCAGTATTTT. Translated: CASSQDLGPGGADTQYF.

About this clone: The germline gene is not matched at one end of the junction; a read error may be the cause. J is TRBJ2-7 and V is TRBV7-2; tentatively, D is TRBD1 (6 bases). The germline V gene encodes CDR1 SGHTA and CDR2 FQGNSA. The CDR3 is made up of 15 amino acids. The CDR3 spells CASSIAGTSFYEQYF. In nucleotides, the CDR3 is TGTGCCAGCAGCATAGCCGGGACATCTTTTTACGAGCAGTACTTC.

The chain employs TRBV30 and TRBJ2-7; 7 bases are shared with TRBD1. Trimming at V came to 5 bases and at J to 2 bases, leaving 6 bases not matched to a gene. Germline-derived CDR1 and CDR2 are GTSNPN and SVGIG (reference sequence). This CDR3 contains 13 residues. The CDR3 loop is CAWEQGLPYEQYF. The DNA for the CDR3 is TGTGCCTGGGAACAGGGGTTACCCTACGAGCAGTACTTC.

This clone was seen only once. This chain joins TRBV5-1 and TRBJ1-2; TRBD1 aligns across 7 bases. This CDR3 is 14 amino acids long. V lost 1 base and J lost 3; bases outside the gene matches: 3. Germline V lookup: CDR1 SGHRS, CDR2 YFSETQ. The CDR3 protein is CASSLRGRDYGYTF. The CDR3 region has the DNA TGCGCCAGCAGCTTGAGGGGGCGCGACTATGGCTACACCTTC.

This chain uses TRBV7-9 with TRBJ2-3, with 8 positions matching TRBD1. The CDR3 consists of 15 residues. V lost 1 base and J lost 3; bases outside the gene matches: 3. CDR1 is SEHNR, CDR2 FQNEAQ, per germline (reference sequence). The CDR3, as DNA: TGTGCCAGCAGCTTAGGGACAGGGTTTACAGATACGCAGTATTTT. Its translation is CASSLGTGFTDTQYF.

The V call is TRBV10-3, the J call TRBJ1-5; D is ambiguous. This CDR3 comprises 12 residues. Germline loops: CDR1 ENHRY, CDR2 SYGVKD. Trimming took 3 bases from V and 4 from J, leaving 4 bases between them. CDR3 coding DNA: TGTGCCATCAGTGACAGGAATCAGCCCCAGCATTTT. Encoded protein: CAISDRNQPQHF.

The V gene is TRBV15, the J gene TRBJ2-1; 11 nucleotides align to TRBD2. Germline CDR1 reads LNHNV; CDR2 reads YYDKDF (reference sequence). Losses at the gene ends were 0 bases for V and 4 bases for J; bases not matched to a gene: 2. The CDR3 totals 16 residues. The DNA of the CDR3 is TGTGCCACCAGCAGAGAGACTAGCGGGATTTACAATGAGCAGTTCTTC. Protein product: CATSRETSGIYNEQFF.

CDR3 sequence reads: CASSLATGSYEQYF. The DNA of the CDR3 is TGCGCCAGCAGCCTGGCCACGGGATCCTACGAGCAGTACTTC. The V call is TRBV5-1, the J call TRBJ2-7; maybe TRBD2 (5 bases). From germline, CDR1 is SGHRS and CDR2 YFSETQ. Between the trimmed V and J ends, which lost 4 bases and 1 base, there was a span of 12 bases. This CDR3 has 14 amino acids.

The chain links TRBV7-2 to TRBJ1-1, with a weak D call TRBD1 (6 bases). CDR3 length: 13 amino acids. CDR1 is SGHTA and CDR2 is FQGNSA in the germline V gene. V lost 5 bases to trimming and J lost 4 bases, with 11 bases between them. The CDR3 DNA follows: TGTGCCAGCAGCATACAGGGCGGCACTGAAGCTTTCTTT. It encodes CASSIQGGTEAFF.

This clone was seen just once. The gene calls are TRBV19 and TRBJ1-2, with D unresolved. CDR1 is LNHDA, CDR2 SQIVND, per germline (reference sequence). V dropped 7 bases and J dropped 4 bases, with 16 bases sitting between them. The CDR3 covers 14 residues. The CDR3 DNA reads TGTGCCAGTAAGGGAGTGGACCTGGGCTATGGCTACACCTTC. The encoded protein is CASKGVDLGYGYTF.